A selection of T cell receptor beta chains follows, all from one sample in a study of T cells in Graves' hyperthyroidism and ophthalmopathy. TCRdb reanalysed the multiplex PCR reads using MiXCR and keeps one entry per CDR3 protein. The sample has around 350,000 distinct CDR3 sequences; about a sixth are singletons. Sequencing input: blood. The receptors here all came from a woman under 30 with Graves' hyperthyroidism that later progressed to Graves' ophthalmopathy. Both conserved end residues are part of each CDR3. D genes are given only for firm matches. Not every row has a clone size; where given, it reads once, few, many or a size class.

cdr3_aa: CASSSGRRDETDTQYF; cdr3_nt: TGTGCCAGCAGCTCTGGGCGGCGGGATGAGACAGATACGCAGTATTTT; d_call: NA; v_call: TRBV11-3; clone_size: many; j_call: TRBJ2-3
cdr3_aa: CASSPIRPFSGTSTDTQYF; cdr3_nt: TGTGCCAGCAGCCCCATAAGACCGTTTTCCGGGACTAGCACAGATACGCAGTATTTT; d_call: NA; v_call: TRBV3-1; clone_size: many; j_call: TRBJ2-3
cdr3_aa: CASISGLTGVWNEQFF; cdr3_nt: TGTGCCAGCATATCGGGGCTAACGGGAGTTTGGAATGAGCAGTTCTTC; d_call: NA; v_call: TRBV2; clone_size: NA; j_call: TRBJ2-1
cdr3_aa: CASSFWSRTGGSQSDTDTQYF; cdr3_nt: TGTGCCAGCAGTTTTTGGTCTAGGACTGGCGGGAGCCAGTCCGACACAGATACGCAGTATTTC; d_call: TRBD2; v_call: TRBV12-3/TRBV12-4; clone_size: NA; j_call: TRBJ2-3
cdr3_aa: CASSRSETGELFF; cdr3_nt: TGTGCCAGCAGTCGCAGTGAAACCGGGGAGCTGTTTTTT; d_call: NA; v_call: TRBV2; clone_size: many; j_call: TRBJ2-2
cdr3_aa: CASSLGQGTTHEQYF; cdr3_nt: TGTGCCAGCAGCTTAGGACAGGGGACGACCCACGAGCAGTACTTC; d_call: TRBD1; v_call: TRBV13; clone_size: NA; j_call: TRBJ2-7
cdr3_aa: CAWSVGLAGGAQYF; cdr3_nt: TGTGCCTGGAGTGTAGGGCTAGCGGGCGGGGCCCAGTACTTC; d_call: TRBD2; v_call: TRBV30; clone_size: many; j_call: TRBJ2-5
cdr3_aa: CATSGFDSDVETQYF; cdr3_nt: TGTGCCACCAGTGGTTTCGACTCGGATGTCGAGACCCAGTACTTC; d_call: NA; v_call: TRBV24-1; clone_size: many; j_call: TRBJ2-5
cdr3_aa: CASTPGLANNEQFF; cdr3_nt: TGTGCCAGCACCCCGGGACTAGCCAACAATGAGCAGTTCTTC; d_call: TRBD2; v_call: TRBV6-1; clone_size: many; j_call: TRBJ2-1
cdr3_aa: CASRPDGAREAFF; cdr3_nt: TGTGCCAGCAGACCCGATGGTGCCCGTGAAGCTTTCTTT; d_call: NA; v_call: TRBV7-9; clone_size: many; j_call: TRBJ1-1
cdr3_aa: CASSSGGNRETQYF; cdr3_nt: TGTGCCAGCAGTTCGGGGGGTAATAGAGAGACCCAGTACTTC; d_call: TRBD2; v_call: TRBV12-3/TRBV12-4; clone_size: few; j_call: TRBJ2-5
cdr3_aa: CATSRDTGFPNYGYTF; cdr3_nt: TGTGCCACCAGCAGAGATACAGGGTTCCCTAACTATGGCTACACCTTC; d_call: NA; v_call: TRBV15; clone_size: many; j_call: TRBJ1-2
cdr3_aa: CASSSLRQGDETYNEQFF; cdr3_nt: TGTGCCAGCAGCTCCCTCAGACAGGGAGATGAGACATACAATGAGCAGTTCTTC; d_call: TRBD1; v_call: TRBV7-6; clone_size: many; j_call: TRBJ2-1
cdr3_aa: CAISDGPGSEAFF; cdr3_nt: TGTGCCATCAGTGATGGGCCAGGGTCTGAAGCTTTCTTT; d_call: NA; v_call: TRBV10-3; clone_size: many; j_call: TRBJ1-1
cdr3_aa: CATSRGGYNEQFF; cdr3_nt: TGTGCCACCAGCAGAGGTGGGTACAATGAGCAGTTCTTC; d_call: NA; v_call: TRBV15; clone_size: few; j_call: TRBJ2-1
cdr3_aa: CASSESSLPQYF; cdr3_nt: TGTGCCAGCAGTGAAAGTTCTCTACCGCAGTACTTC; d_call: NA; v_call: TRBV25-1; clone_size: NA; j_call: TRBJ2-7
cdr3_aa: CASNRGGDSGNTIYF; cdr3_nt: TGTGCCAGCAACCGGGGAGGCGATTCTGGAAACACCATATATTTT; d_call: NA; v_call: TRBV6-1; clone_size: NA; j_call: TRBJ1-3
cdr3_aa: CSALKLGASKETQYF; cdr3_nt: TGCAGTGCCCTTAAGCTCGGGGCTAGCAAAGAGACCCAGTACTTC; d_call: NA; v_call: TRBV20-1; clone_size: NA; j_call: TRBJ2-5
cdr3_aa: CASSPGQGAKNIQYF; cdr3_nt: TGTGCCAGCAGCCCCGGACAGGGAGCCAAAAACATTCAGTACTTC; d_call: TRBD1; v_call: TRBV28; clone_size: many; j_call: TRBJ2-4
cdr3_aa: CASNLAGVEQYF; cdr3_nt: TGTGCCAGCAATCTAGCGGGAGTCGAGCAGTACTTC; d_call: TRBD2; v_call: TRBV2; clone_size: many; j_call: TRBJ2-7
cdr3_aa: CASRNGGGGTNYNEQFF; cdr3_nt: TGTGCCAGCAGAAACGGGGGGGGGGGGACTAACTACAATGAGCAGTTCTTC; d_call: TRBD2; v_call: TRBV5-4; clone_size: NA; j_call: TRBJ2-1
cdr3_aa: CASSAPRDPNTEAFF; cdr3_nt: TGTGCCAGCAGTGCCCCGAGGGACCCGAACACTGAAGCTTTCTTT; d_call: NA; v_call: TRBV28; clone_size: NA; j_call: TRBJ1-1
cdr3_aa: CASSESALNYGYTF; cdr3_nt: TGTGCCAGCAGTGAATCAGCATTAAACTATGGCTACACCTTC; d_call: NA; v_call: TRBV25-1; clone_size: NA; j_call: TRBJ1-2
cdr3_aa: CASSSTRRGIGTDTQYF; cdr3_nt: TGTGCCAGCAGCTCTACCCGACGGGGAATAGGCACAGATACGCAGTATTTT; d_call: NA; v_call: TRBV5-8; clone_size: many; j_call: TRBJ2-3
cdr3_aa: CASSRTSETYEQYF; cdr3_nt: TGTGCCAGCAGTCGGACTAGCGAGACCTACGAGCAGTACTTC; d_call: TRBD2; v_call: TRBV27; clone_size: many; j_call: TRBJ2-7
cdr3_aa: CASSPQDRGLRYEQYF; cdr3_nt: TGTGCCAGCAGTCCCCAGGACAGGGGGCTAAGGTACGAGCAGTACTTC; d_call: TRBD1; v_call: TRBV28; clone_size: many; j_call: TRBJ2-7
cdr3_aa: CSARKGQGSNQPQHF; cdr3_nt: TGCAGTGCTAGAAAGGGACAGGGAAGCAATCAGCCCCAGCATTTT; d_call: TRBD1; v_call: TRBV20-1; clone_size: many; j_call: TRBJ1-5
cdr3_aa: CASSPIGKETQYF; cdr3_nt: TGTGCCAGCAGCCCTATAGGGAAAGAGACCCAGTACTTC; d_call: NA; v_call: TRBV14; clone_size: NA; j_call: TRBJ2-5
cdr3_aa: CASTNGQGGQPQHF; cdr3_nt: TGTGCCAGCACCAATGGACAGGGGGGTCAGCCCCAGCATTTT; d_call: TRBD1; v_call: TRBV6-1; clone_size: few; j_call: TRBJ1-5
cdr3_aa: CASSPLGGMEGEQFF; cdr3_nt: TGTGCCAGCAGCCCCCTCGGAGGGATGGAGGGTGAGCAGTTCTTC; d_call: NA; v_call: TRBV28; clone_size: many; j_call: TRBJ2-1
cdr3_aa: CASSSGTSFNEQFF; cdr3_nt: TGTGCCAGCAGTTCCGGGACTAGCTTCAATGAGCAGTTCTTC; d_call: TRBD2; v_call: TRBV7-9; clone_size: few; j_call: TRBJ2-1
cdr3_aa: CASSSYNPGLAPSTDTQYF; cdr3_nt: TGTGCCAGCAGTTCGTACAACCCGGGACTAGCCCCTAGCACAGATACGCAGTATTTT; d_call: TRBD2; v_call: TRBV28; clone_size: many; j_call: TRBJ2-3
cdr3_aa: CSFNRGFYNEQFF; cdr3_nt: TGCAGCTTTAACAGGGGATTTTACAATGAGCAGTTCTTC; d_call: TRBD1; v_call: TRBV29-1; clone_size: many; j_call: TRBJ2-1
cdr3_aa: CASSAPAAKMNTEAFF; cdr3_nt: TGTGCCAGCAGTGCTCCGGCAGCTAAGATGAACACTGAAGCTTTCTTT; d_call: NA; v_call: TRBV25-1; clone_size: NA; j_call: TRBJ1-1
cdr3_aa: CASGLVLGQGNGEQFF; cdr3_nt: TGTGCTAGTGGTTTGGTACTGGGGCAGGGTAATGGCGAGCAGTTCTTC; d_call: NA; v_call: TRBV12-5; clone_size: many; j_call: TRBJ2-1
cdr3_aa: CASSYMDGMNTEAFF; cdr3_nt: TGTGCCAGCAGTTACATGGACGGGATGAACACTGAAGCTTTCTTT; d_call: NA; v_call: TRBV6-6; clone_size: many; j_call: TRBJ1-1
cdr3_aa: CASSRWGTPQETQYF; cdr3_nt: TGTGCCAGCAGCCGCTGGGGGACACCTCAAGAGACCCAGTACTTC; d_call: NA; v_call: TRBV9; clone_size: many; j_call: TRBJ2-5
cdr3_aa: CSATLLAGGSHEQFF; cdr3_nt: TGCAGTGCTACATTACTAGCGGGAGGATCCCATGAGCAGTTCTTC; d_call: TRBD2; v_call: TRBV20-1; clone_size: NA; j_call: TRBJ2-1
cdr3_aa: CASSLRLAGRATQYF; cdr3_nt: TGTGCCAGCAGTTTACGTCTAGCGGGAAGAGCTACGCAGTATTTT; d_call: TRBD2; v_call: TRBV27; clone_size: few; j_call: TRBJ2-3
cdr3_aa: CASSYHGQVPGYEQYF; cdr3_nt: TGTGCCAGCAGTTACCATGGACAGGTCCCAGGCTACGAGCAGTACTTC; d_call: TRBD1; v_call: TRBV6-2/TRBV6-3; clone_size: many; j_call: TRBJ2-7
cdr3_aa: CSGGQGSSEQYF; cdr3_nt: TGCAGCGGCGGACAGGGAAGCTCAGAGCAGTACTTC; d_call: TRBD1; v_call: TRBV29-1; clone_size: NA; j_call: TRBJ2-7
cdr3_aa: CASSGWGSGETQYF; cdr3_nt: TGTGCCAGTAGCGGATGGGGATCGGGGGAGACCCAGTACTTC; d_call: NA; v_call: TRBV19; clone_size: NA; j_call: TRBJ2-5
cdr3_aa: CASSEALPEIPPFSYNEQFF; cdr3_nt: TGTGCCAGCAGTGAAGCGCTTCCCGAAATCCCCCCGTTCTCCTACAATGAGCAGTTCTTC; d_call: NA; v_call: TRBV6-1; clone_size: many; j_call: TRBJ2-1
cdr3_aa: CASSLSGGGYEQYF; cdr3_nt: TGCGCCAGCAGCTTATCGGGGGGCGGCTACGAGCAGTACTTC; d_call: NA; v_call: TRBV5-1; clone_size: many; j_call: TRBJ2-7
cdr3_aa: CASNSVRGTAGNTIYF; cdr3_nt: TGTGCCAGCAACTCCGTTAGAGGGACAGCTGGAAACACCATATATTTT; d_call: TRBD1; v_call: TRBV11-2; clone_size: NA; j_call: TRBJ1-3
cdr3_aa: CASSMGSGTGNEQYF; cdr3_nt: TGTGCCAGTAGTATGGGTAGCGGGACGGGGAACGAGCAGTACTTC; d_call: TRBD2; v_call: TRBV19; clone_size: NA; j_call: TRBJ2-7
cdr3_aa: CASSYKGHWRELFF; cdr3_nt: TGTGCCAGCAGCTATAAAGGTCACTGGAGGGAGCTGTTTTTT; d_call: NA; v_call: TRBV7-2; clone_size: many; j_call: TRBJ2-2